This TCR beta chain came from a study of T cell repertoires in aging, cancer and after chemotherapy. Multiplex touch-down PCR with TRB-A/B primers amplified rearranged V-D-J TRB sequences. TCRdb re-called the multiplex PCR reads with MiXCR, one entry per CDR3 protein. The table shows about 2,000 distinct CDR3 sequences, with around 29% occurring only once. By share, this clonotype ranks as medium-sized. Peripheral blood genomic DNA, not sorted cells or RNA, was the template. The V gene lost 1 base and the J gene lost 8 bases, with 17 bases spanning the gap. The CDR3 consists of 14 residues. Germline V gene lookup returns CDR1 GTSNPN and CDR2 SVGIG (reference sequence).

This clonotype originated in a human donor in good health. The chain uses TRBV30 and TRBJ1-2; D not resolved. Sequenced sample: blood. The CDR3 DNA sequence: TGTGCCTGGAGTGCCCCTGGGTACGGGAGGGGCTACACCTTC. Encoded protein: CAWSAPGYGRGYTF.